Detailed here is one TCR beta chain. One end of the junction does not line up with germline, which may come from a read error. This sample was taken from a study of tumor and adjacent non-tumor tissue in lung cancer. The CDR3 covers 20 residues. Germline V CDR1 and CDR2: SGHAT, FQNNGV. A modified ARM-PCR protocol with three rounds of nested PCR amplified TCRbeta. TCRdb re-derived calls from the multiplex PCR reads in MiXCR, one entry per CDR3 protein. This sample has some 97,000 distinct CDR3 sequences, with roughly two thirds found just once. The template was RNA from unsorted bulk tissue. The normal lung tissue was taken more than 3 cm from the tumor edge.

This TCR derives from a man aged 25-40 years with non-small cell lung cancer. The sample comprised distant non-tumor lung tissue. The genes are TRBV11-2 and TRBJ2-1; TRBD2 agrees at 10 bases. CDR3 nucleotides: TGTGCCAGCTGCTTAGGACACTTCAGAGGCACTAGCGGGATGGCCAATGAGCAGTTCTTC. Translating gives CASCLGHFRGTSGMANEQFF.